This is a list of T cell receptor beta chains from one sample in a study of blood T cells in healthy people across ages. Each CDR3 protein gets one entry after TCRdb re-called the 5' RACE reads with MiXCR. The profile covers some 880,000 distinct CDR3 sequences, with around 36% appearing a single time and 10% to 15% taken by the ten largest. Sample: blood. These TCRs come from a young man in good health. CDR3s include the opening cysteine and the closing phenylalanine or tryptophan. D genes are given only for firm matches. Not all rows give a size; the values are once, few, many and, for expanded clones, a class.

v_call: TRBV7-2; d_call: NA; j_call: TRBJ1-2; clone_size: NA; cdr3_aa: CASSPDRSTSYGYTF; cdr3_nt: TGTGCCAGCAGCCCCGACAGGTCGACATCCTATGGCTACACCTTC
v_call: TRBV10-3; d_call: NA; j_call: TRBJ2-5; clone_size: few; cdr3_aa: CAISVEGSQETQYF; cdr3_nt: TGTGCCATCAGTGTCGAGGGAAGCCAAGAGACCCAGTACTTC
v_call: TRBV7-8; d_call: NA; j_call: TRBJ1-2; clone_size: NA; cdr3_aa: CASSLFTDGYTF; cdr3_nt: TGTGCCAGCAGCTTATTCACGGATGGCTACACCTTC
v_call: TRBV6-5; d_call: NA; j_call: TRBJ2-3; clone_size: many; cdr3_aa: CASSTPRGPGSDTQYF; cdr3_nt: TGTGCCAGCAGTACCCCACGGGGACCCGGGTCAGATACGCAGTATTTT
v_call: TRBV12-3/TRBV12-4; d_call: TRBD2; j_call: TRBJ2-1; clone_size: many; cdr3_aa: CASSLTSGYNEQFF; cdr3_nt: TGTGCCAGCAGCTTGACTAGCGGGTACAATGAGCAGTTCTTC
v_call: TRBV6-1; d_call: NA; j_call: TRBJ2-1; clone_size: NA; cdr3_aa: CASSPPRQGRQPSSYNEQFF; cdr3_nt: TGTGCCAGCAGTCCCCCCCGGCAGGGTCGACAACCCAGCTCCTACAATGAGCAGTTCTTC
v_call: TRBV30; d_call: NA; j_call: TRBJ2-6; clone_size: NA; cdr3_aa: CAWELAGANVLTF; cdr3_nt: TGTGCCTGGGAGTTAGCAGGGGCCAACGTCCTGACTTTC
v_call: TRBV7-2; d_call: TRBD2; j_call: TRBJ2-3; clone_size: NA; cdr3_aa: CASSSGLGTDTQYF; cdr3_nt: TGTGCCAGCAGCTCGGGACTAGGCACAGATACGCAGTATTTT
v_call: TRBV6-2/TRBV6-3; d_call: TRBD2; j_call: TRBJ2-1; clone_size: NA; cdr3_aa: CASGRTSGDNEQFF; cdr3_nt: TGTGCCAGCGGTCGGACTAGCGGGGACAATGAGCAGTTCTTC
v_call: TRBV20-1; d_call: NA; j_call: TRBJ1-1; clone_size: NA; cdr3_aa: CSARDRYVEAFF; cdr3_nt: TGCAGTGCTAGAGATAGATATGTTGAAGCTTTCTTT
v_call: TRBV15; d_call: NA; j_call: TRBJ1-2; clone_size: NA; cdr3_aa: CATSRDSYGYTF; cdr3_nt: TGTGCCACCAGCAGGGACAGCTATGGCTACACCTTC
v_call: TRBV27; d_call: TRBD1; j_call: TRBJ1-4; clone_size: NA; cdr3_aa: CASSGDRGREKLFF; cdr3_nt: TGTGCCAGCAGTGGGGACAGGGGGCGCGAAAAACTGTTTTTT
v_call: TRBV20-1; d_call: NA; j_call: TRBJ1-4; clone_size: NA; cdr3_aa: CSARDYQDLANEKLFF; cdr3_nt: TGCAGTGCTAGAGATTACCAGGATTTAGCTAATGAAAAACTGTTTTTT
v_call: TRBV7-9; d_call: TRBD1; j_call: TRBJ2-5; clone_size: NA; cdr3_aa: CASSVRDRTSYNEQYF; cdr3_nt: TGTGCCAGCAGCGTGCGGGACAGGACGTCCTACAATGAGCAGTACTTC
v_call: TRBV12-3/TRBV12-4; d_call: NA; j_call: TRBJ1-1; clone_size: NA; cdr3_aa: CASSRVGTEAFF; cdr3_nt: TGTGCCAGCAGCAGGGTTGGGACTGAAGCTTTCTTT
v_call: TRBV11-2; d_call: TRBD1; j_call: TRBJ1-2; clone_size: few; cdr3_aa: CASSTLRRGPNYGYTF; cdr3_nt: TGTGCCAGCAGTACATTGCGGAGGGGGCCTAACTATGGCTACACCTTC
v_call: TRBV12-3/TRBV12-4; d_call: TRBD1; j_call: TRBJ1-2; clone_size: NA; cdr3_aa: CVSRTWTGGSSDGYTF; cdr3_nt: TGTGTCAGCAGGACGTGGACAGGAGGAAGTTCAGATGGCTACACCTTC
v_call: TRBV10-3; d_call: NA; j_call: TRBJ2-6; clone_size: many; cdr3_aa: CATLAPGANVLTF; cdr3_nt: TGTGCCACCCTCGCCCCTGGGGCCAACGTCCTGACTTTC
v_call: TRBV12-3/TRBV12-4; d_call: TRBD1; j_call: TRBJ2-5; clone_size: once; cdr3_aa: CASSDRGLDEQYF; cdr3_nt: TGTGCCAGCAGTGACAGGGGGCTGGATGAGCAGTACTTC
v_call: TRBV10-3; d_call: NA; j_call: TRBJ2-5; clone_size: few; cdr3_aa: CAISEGERGGQETQYF; cdr3_nt: TGTGCCATCAGTGAGGGGGAGAGGGGGGGACAAGAGACCCAGTACTTC
v_call: TRBV5-1; d_call: NA; j_call: TRBJ1-4; clone_size: NA; cdr3_aa: CASSLVDRDNEKLFF; cdr3_nt: TGCGCCAGCAGCCTCGTCGACAGAGATAATGAAAAACTGTTTTTT
v_call: TRBV7-8; d_call: NA; j_call: TRBJ1-2; clone_size: NA; cdr3_aa: CASSSSNVIVGYTF; cdr3_nt: TGTGCCAGCAGCTCGAGTAACGTGATCGTTGGCTACACCTTC
v_call: TRBV10-3; d_call: NA; j_call: TRBJ1-4; clone_size: NA; cdr3_aa: CAISESRGNPNEKLFF; cdr3_nt: TGTGCCATCAGTGAGTCGCGGGGGAACCCTAATGAAAAACTGTTTTTT
v_call: TRBV20-1; d_call: TRBD1; j_call: TRBJ1-2; clone_size: few; cdr3_aa: CSARDPVDRGPYYGYTF; cdr3_nt: TGCAGTGCTAGAGACCCAGTGGACAGGGGGCCCTACTATGGCTACACCTTC
v_call: TRBV6-6; d_call: NA; j_call: TRBJ1-5; clone_size: NA; cdr3_aa: CASRGPGESNQPQHF; cdr3_nt: TGTGCCAGCAGAGGACCAGGGGAGAGCAATCAGCCCCAGCATTTT
v_call: TRBV20-1; d_call: TRBD2; j_call: TRBJ2-1; clone_size: many; cdr3_aa: CSASGRPSGPYNEQFF; cdr3_nt: TGCAGTGCTAGTGGCAGGCCTAGCGGACCCTACAATGAGCAGTTCTTC
v_call: TRBV28; d_call: NA; j_call: TRBJ2-3; clone_size: NA; cdr3_aa: CASSLVGAEDTQYF; cdr3_nt: TGTGCCAGCAGTTTAGTAGGGGCGGAAGATACGCAGTATTTT
v_call: TRBV29-1; d_call: NA; j_call: TRBJ1-2; clone_size: few; cdr3_aa: CSVEAVDHNYGYTF; cdr3_nt: TGCAGCGTTGAAGCAGTCGACCATAACTATGGCTACACCTTC
v_call: TRBV20-1; d_call: TRBD1; j_call: TRBJ1-4; clone_size: NA; cdr3_aa: CSARDGLRDRFEKLFF; cdr3_nt: TGCAGTGCTAGAGATGGGCTGAGGGACAGGTTTGAAAAACTGTTTTTT
v_call: TRBV20-1; d_call: TRBD2; j_call: TRBJ2-3; clone_size: NA; cdr3_aa: CSAGESSGYTDTQYF; cdr3_nt: TGCAGTGCCGGGGAATCTAGCGGTTACACAGATACGCAGTATTTT
v_call: TRBV7-2; d_call: TRBD1; j_call: TRBJ1-2; clone_size: NA; cdr3_aa: CASSSTGIGYGYTF; cdr3_nt: TGTGCCAGCAGCTCGACAGGGATCGGCTATGGCTACACCTTC
v_call: TRBV9; d_call: NA; j_call: TRBJ2-2; clone_size: NA; cdr3_aa: CASSVVSGGTGELFF; cdr3_nt: TGTGCCAGCAGCGTAGTCTCAGGAGGCACCGGGGAGCTGTTTTTT
v_call: TRBV7-6; d_call: TRBD2; j_call: TRBJ2-1; clone_size: NA; cdr3_aa: CASSLSSSGGADNEQFF; cdr3_nt: TGTGCCAGCAGCTTAAGTTCTAGCGGGGGGGCCGACAATGAGCAGTTCTTC
v_call: TRBV25-1; d_call: NA; j_call: TRBJ1-2; clone_size: few; cdr3_aa: CASSEKGRVVGYTF; cdr3_nt: TGTGCCAGCAGTGAAAAGGGCAGGGTGGTTGGCTACACCTTC
v_call: TRBV15; d_call: NA; j_call: TRBJ1-6; clone_size: few; cdr3_aa: CATSSDNDRPYNSPLHF; cdr3_nt: TGTGCCACCAGCAGTGACAACGACAGGCCCTATAATTCACCCCTCCACTTT
v_call: TRBV6-2/TRBV6-3; d_call: NA; j_call: TRBJ1-2; clone_size: NA; cdr3_aa: CASSPRQSNYGYTF; cdr3_nt: TGTGCCAGCAGTCCTCGACAGAGTAACTATGGCTACACCTTC
v_call: TRBV20-1; d_call: TRBD1; j_call: TRBJ2-2; clone_size: many; cdr3_aa: CSARAGGALSGELFF; cdr3_nt: TGCAGTGCTAGAGCAGGGGGCGCTCTGTCCGGGGAGCTGTTTTTT
v_call: TRBV12-3/TRBV12-4; d_call: TRBD2; j_call: TRBJ2-1; clone_size: many; cdr3_aa: CASSLAGGSFAEQFF; cdr3_nt: TGTGCCAGCAGTCTAGCGGGGGGTTCTTTTGCTGAGCAGTTCTTC
v_call: TRBV4-1; d_call: NA; j_call: TRBJ2-3; clone_size: NA; cdr3_aa: CASSQEVTTGSTDTQYF; cdr3_nt: TGCGCCAGCAGCCAAGAGGTTACGACAGGTAGCACAGATACGCAGTATTTT
v_call: TRBV10-3; d_call: NA; j_call: TRBJ2-4; clone_size: many; cdr3_aa: CAISLLGEQYF; cdr3_nt: TGTGCCATCAGCCTCCTCGGGGAGCAGTACTTC
v_call: TRBV5-1; d_call: NA; j_call: TRBJ2-1; clone_size: NA; cdr3_aa: CASSRTLDGQFF; cdr3_nt: TGCGCCAGCAGCCGGACTTTGGATGGGCAGTTCTTC
v_call: TRBV3-1; d_call: NA; j_call: TRBJ2-5; clone_size: few; cdr3_aa: CASSQVRDRETQYF; cdr3_nt: TGTGCCAGCAGCCAAGTGCGAGATCGGGAGACCCAGTACTTC
v_call: TRBV4-1; d_call: TRBD1; j_call: TRBJ2-3; clone_size: NA; cdr3_aa: CASSQPSLGQGVWSDTQYF; cdr3_nt: TGCGCCAGCAGCCAACCGTCCCTCGGACAGGGGGTTTGGTCAGATACGCAGTATTTT
v_call: TRBV29-1; d_call: TRBD2; j_call: TRBJ2-5; clone_size: NA; cdr3_aa: CIIRGGPGKTQYF; cdr3_nt: TGCATCATCCGGGGGGGGCCCGGGAAGACCCAGTACTTC
v_call: TRBV15; d_call: NA; j_call: TRBJ2-1; clone_size: NA; cdr3_aa: CVTSRVEEYNEQFF; cdr3_nt: TGTGTCACCAGCAGGGTCGAGGAGTACAATGAGCAGTTCTTC
v_call: TRBV12-3/TRBV12-4; d_call: NA; j_call: TRBJ2-2; clone_size: NA; cdr3_aa: CASSQKSGELFF; cdr3_nt: TGTGCCAGCAGCCAAAAGTCCGGGGAGCTGTTTTTT
v_call: TRBV3-1; d_call: NA; j_call: TRBJ2-5; clone_size: once; cdr3_aa: CASSQELGMGGQETQYF; cdr3_nt: TGTGCCAGCAGCCAAGAATTGGGCATGGGAGGTCAAGAGACCCAGTACTTC
v_call: TRBV9; d_call: NA; j_call: TRBJ1-2; clone_size: few; cdr3_aa: CASSATGTPNYGYTF; cdr3_nt: TGTGCCAGCAGCGCTACCGGGACACCGAACTATGGCTACACCTTC
v_call: TRBV5-1; d_call: TRBD2; j_call: TRBJ2-7; clone_size: few; cdr3_aa: CASSHSGSSYNEQYF; cdr3_nt: TGCGCCAGCAGCCATAGCGGGAGCTCCTACAATGAGCAGTACTTC